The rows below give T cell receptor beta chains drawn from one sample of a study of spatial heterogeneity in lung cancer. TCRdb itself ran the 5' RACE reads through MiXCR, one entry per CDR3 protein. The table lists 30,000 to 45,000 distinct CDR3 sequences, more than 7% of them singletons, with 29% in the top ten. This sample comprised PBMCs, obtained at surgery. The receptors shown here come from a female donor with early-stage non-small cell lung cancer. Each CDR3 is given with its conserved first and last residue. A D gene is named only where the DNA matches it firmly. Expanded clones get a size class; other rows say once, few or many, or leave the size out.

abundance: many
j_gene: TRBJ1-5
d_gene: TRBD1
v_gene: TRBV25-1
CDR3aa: CASSQGAQPQHF
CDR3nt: TGTGCCAGCAGCCAGGGGGCTCAGCCCCAGCATTTT

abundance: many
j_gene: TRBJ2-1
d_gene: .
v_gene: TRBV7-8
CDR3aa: CASSTPSGEQFF
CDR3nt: TGTGCCAGCAGCACCCCATCTGGGGAGCAGTTCTTC

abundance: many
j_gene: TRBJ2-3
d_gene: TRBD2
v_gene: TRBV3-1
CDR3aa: CASSDRRLAGGTDTQYF
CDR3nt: TGTGCCAGCAGCGATAGGCGGCTAGCGGGGGGCACAGATACGCAGTATTTT

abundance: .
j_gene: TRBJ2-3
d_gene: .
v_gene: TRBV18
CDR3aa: CASTTRIATDTQYF
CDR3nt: TGTGCCAGCACCACTAGAATAGCCACAGATACGCAGTATTTT

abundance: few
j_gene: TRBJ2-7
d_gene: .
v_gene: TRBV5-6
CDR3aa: CASSLDTDYAEQYF
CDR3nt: TGTGCCAGCAGCTTGGACACCGATTACGCCGAGCAGTACTTC

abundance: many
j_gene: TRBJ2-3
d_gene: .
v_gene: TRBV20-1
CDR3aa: CSARAGLGRDTDTQYF
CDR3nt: TGCAGTGCTAGAGCAGGTCTAGGGCGGGACACAGATACGCAGTATTTT

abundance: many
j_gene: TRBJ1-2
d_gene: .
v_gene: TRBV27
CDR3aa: CASTTRGHYGYTF
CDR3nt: TGTGCCAGCACTACACGGGGACATTATGGCTACACCTTC

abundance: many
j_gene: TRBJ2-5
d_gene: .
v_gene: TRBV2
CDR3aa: CASSARSFETQYF
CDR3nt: TGTGCCAGCAGTGCCCGGTCCTTTGAGACCCAGTACTTC

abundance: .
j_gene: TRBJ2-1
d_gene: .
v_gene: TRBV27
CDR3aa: CASSRGRNEQFF
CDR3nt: TGTGCCAGCAGTCGCGGACGCAATGAGCAGTTCTTC

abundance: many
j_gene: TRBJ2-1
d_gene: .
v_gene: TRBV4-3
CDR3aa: CASTLGAPRGNEQFF
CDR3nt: TGCGCCAGCACCCTTGGGGCTCCCCGAGGGAATGAGCAGTTCTTC

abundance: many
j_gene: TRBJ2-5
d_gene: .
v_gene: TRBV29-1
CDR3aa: CSVVSVPAGSARETQYF
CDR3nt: TGCAGCGTTGTTTCGGTACCCGCAGGGTCAGCTCGGGAGACCCAGTACTTC

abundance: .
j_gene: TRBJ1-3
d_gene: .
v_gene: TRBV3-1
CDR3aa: CASSQYSGNTIYF
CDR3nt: TGTGCCAGCAGCCAATACTCTGGAAACACCATATATTTT

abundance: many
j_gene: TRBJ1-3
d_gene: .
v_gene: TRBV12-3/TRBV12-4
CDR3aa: CASNPVDRSGNTIYF
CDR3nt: TGTGCCAGCAACCCGGTGGACCGCTCTGGAAACACCATATATTTT

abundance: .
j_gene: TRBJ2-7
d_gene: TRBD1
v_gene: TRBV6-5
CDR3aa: CASSYPGTGNEQYF
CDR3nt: TGTGCCAGCAGTTACCCCGGGACAGGGAACGAGCAGTACTTC

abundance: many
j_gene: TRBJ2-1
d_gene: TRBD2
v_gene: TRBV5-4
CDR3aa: CASSPGGLAGAGNEQFF
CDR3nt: TGTGCCAGCAGCCCAGGGGGACTAGCGGGAGCTGGGAATGAGCAGTTCTTC

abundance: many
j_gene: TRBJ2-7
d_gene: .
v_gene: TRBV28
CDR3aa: CASSPGGTAFYEQYF
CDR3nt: TGTGCCAGCAGTCCGGGGGGGACAGCTTTCTACGAGCAGTACTTC

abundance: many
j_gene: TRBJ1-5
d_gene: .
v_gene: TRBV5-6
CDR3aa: CASSFASEGFNQPQHF
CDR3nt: TGTGCCAGCAGCTTCGCGTCAGAAGGATTCAATCAGCCCCAGCATTTT

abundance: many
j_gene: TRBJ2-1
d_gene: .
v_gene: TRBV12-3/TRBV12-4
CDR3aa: CASNPTSSGEQFF
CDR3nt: TGTGCCAGCAACCCGACTAGTTCGGGTGAGCAGTTCTTC

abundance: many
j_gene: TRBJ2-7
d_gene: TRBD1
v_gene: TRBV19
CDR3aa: CASSIVGTGPYEQYF
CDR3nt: TGTGCCAGTAGTATCGTCGGGACAGGCCCCTACGAGCAGTACTTC

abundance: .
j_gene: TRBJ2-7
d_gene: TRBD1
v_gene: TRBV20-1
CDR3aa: CSARDLRGQGTYEYF
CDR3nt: TGCAGTGCTAGAGATCTCAGGGGACAGGGGACCTATGAGTACTTC

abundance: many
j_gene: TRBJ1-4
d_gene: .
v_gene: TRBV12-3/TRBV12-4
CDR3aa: CASSSAAGLEKLFF
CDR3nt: TGTGCCAGCAGTTCGGCGGCAGGGCTCGAAAAACTGTTTTTT

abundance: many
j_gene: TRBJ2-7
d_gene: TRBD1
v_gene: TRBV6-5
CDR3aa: CASSLTGQGSRDEQYF
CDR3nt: TGTGCCAGCAGTTTAACCGGACAGGGGAGTCGCGACGAGCAGTACTTC

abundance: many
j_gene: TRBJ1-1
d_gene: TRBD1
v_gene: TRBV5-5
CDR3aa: CASSLYARGNTEAFF
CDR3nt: TGTGCCAGCAGCTTGTACGCCAGGGGGAATACTGAAGCTTTCTTT

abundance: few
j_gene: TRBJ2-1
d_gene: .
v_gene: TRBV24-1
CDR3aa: CATSDRRAPPYNEQFF
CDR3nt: TGTGCCACCAGTGATCGAAGGGCCCCCCCCTACAATGAGCAGTTCTTC

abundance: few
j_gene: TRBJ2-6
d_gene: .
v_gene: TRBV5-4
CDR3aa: CASSSGTPSSGANVLTF
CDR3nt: TGTGCCAGCAGCTCCGGGACACCAAGCTCTGGGGCCAACGTCCTGACTTTC

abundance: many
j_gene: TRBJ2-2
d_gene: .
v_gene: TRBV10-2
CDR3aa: CASSDSGTTGELFF
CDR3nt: TGCGCCAGCAGTGATTCCGGGACCACCGGGGAGCTGTTTTTT

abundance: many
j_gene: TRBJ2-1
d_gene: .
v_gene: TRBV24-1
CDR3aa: CATSERKWGTPSEQFF
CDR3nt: TGTGCCACCAGTGAACGGAAGTGGGGGACACCCTCAGAGCAGTTCTTC

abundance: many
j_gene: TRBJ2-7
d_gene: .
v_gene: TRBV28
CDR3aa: CASMRGYEQYF
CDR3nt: TGTGCCAGCATGAGGGGATACGAGCAGTACTTC

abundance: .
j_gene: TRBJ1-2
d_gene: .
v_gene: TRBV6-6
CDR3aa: CASSYGRSYTF
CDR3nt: TGTGCCAGCAGTTACGGGAGAAGCTACACCTTC

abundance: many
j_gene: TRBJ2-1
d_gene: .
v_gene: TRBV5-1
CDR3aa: CASSLGGSYNEQFF
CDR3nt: TGCGCCAGCAGCTTGGGGGGCTCCTACAATGAGCAGTTCTTC

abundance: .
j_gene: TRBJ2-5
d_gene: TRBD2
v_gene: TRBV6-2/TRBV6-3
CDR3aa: CASSYSSAGGGETQYF
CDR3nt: TGTGCCAGCAGTTACTCGAGTGCGGGAGGCGGAGAGACCCAGTACTTC

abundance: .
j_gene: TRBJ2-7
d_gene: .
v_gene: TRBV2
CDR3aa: CASGGRVGSYEQYF
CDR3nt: TGTGCCAGCGGGGGTCGGGTCGGGTCCTACGAGCAGTACTTC

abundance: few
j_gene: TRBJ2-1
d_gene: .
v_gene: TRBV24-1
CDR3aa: CATSDEGEQFF
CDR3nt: TGTGCCACCAGTGATGAGGGTGAGCAGTTCTTC

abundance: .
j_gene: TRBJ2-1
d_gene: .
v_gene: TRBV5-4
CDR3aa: CASSLTGNEQFF
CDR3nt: TGTGCCAGCAGCTTGACAGGGAATGAGCAGTTCTTC

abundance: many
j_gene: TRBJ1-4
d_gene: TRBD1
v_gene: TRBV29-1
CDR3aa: CSVGGQGEKLFF
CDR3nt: TGCAGCGTTGGAGGACAGGGGGAAAAACTGTTTTTT

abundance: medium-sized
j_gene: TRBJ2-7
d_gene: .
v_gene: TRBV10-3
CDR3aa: CASAGAAENYEQYF
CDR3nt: TGTGCCAGCGCGGGGGCAGCGGAGAACTACGAGCAGTACTTC

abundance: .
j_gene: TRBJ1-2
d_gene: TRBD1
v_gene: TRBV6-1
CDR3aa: CASSGAGTGSYGYTF
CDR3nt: TGTGCCAGCAGTGGAGCCGGGACAGGGTCGTATGGCTACACCTTC

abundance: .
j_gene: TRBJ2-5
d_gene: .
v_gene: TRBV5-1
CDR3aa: CASSLVRQGRQETQYF
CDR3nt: TGCGCCAGCAGCTTGGTCCGGCAGGGACGTCAAGAGACCCAGTACTTC

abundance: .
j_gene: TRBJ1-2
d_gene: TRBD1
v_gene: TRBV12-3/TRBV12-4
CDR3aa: CASSLQGAYNYGYTF
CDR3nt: TGTGCCAGCAGTCTACAGGGGGCTTATAACTATGGCTACACCTTC

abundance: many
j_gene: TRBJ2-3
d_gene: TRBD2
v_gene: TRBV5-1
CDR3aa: CASSFGSGGEDTQYF
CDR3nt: TGCGCCAGCAGCTTCGGGAGCGGGGGGGAAGATACGCAGTATTTT

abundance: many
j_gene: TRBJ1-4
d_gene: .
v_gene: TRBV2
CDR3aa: CASSPLERNEKLFF
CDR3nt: TGTGCCAGCAGTCCCCTGGAAAGGAATGAAAAACTGTTTTTT

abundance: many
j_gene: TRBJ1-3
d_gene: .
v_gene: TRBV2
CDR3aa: CASRPGGVAGNTIYF
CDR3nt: TGTGCCAGCAGACCAGGAGGGGTAGCTGGAAACACCATATATTTT

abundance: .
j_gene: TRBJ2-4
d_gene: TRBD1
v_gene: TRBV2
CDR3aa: CASSSRATGVGIQYF
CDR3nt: TGTGCCAGCAGCTCCCGGGCGACAGGGGTCGGCATTCAGTACTTC

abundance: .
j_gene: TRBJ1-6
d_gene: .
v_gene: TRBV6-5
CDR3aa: CASSQGGGSRYNSPLHF
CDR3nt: TGTGCCAGCAGTCAAGGGGGGGGGAGTAGGTATAATTCACCCCTCCACTTT

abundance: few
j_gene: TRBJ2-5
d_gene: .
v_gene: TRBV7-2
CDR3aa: CASSLDIFAGAQETQYF
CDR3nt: TGTGCCAGCAGCTTAGACATCTTCGCGGGTGCCCAAGAGACCCAGTACTTC